The TCR beta chain under discussion was sequenced for a study of cytomegalovirus exposure and HLA in healthy donors. Study-wide points: Upon later analysis, HLA-associated TCR beta chains proved more clonally expanded than other, equally common chains. Being indistinguishable, some V segments were excluded, TRBV6-2 and TRBV6-3 among them. The study recorded 164 TCR beta chains that were cytomegalovirus-associated.

This CDR3 is built from 16 residues. With 1 base removed from V and 3 bases from J, the gap between germline ends came to 17 bases. Germline V gives CDR1 SGHRS, CDR2 YFSETQ. Comments on this clone: Its antigen is not known.

Amplification used 60 Vbeta primers and 13 Jbeta primers. The authors' processing: An analysis that came later counted 60 million to 80 million unique TCR beta chains, approximately 11 million shared. Measured with immunoSEQ multiplex PCR; TCRdb has only the in-frame clones, and not every one. The V and J calls and clone size are taken from that table; D and trimming were inferred from the DNA. The sample carries 150,000 to 200,000 clones, approximately 85% recorded once. The origin of this receptor is a girl aged 10 to 17 in good health and CMV-seropositive. The genes are TRBV5-1 and TRBJ2-7, with D tentatively TRBD2 (5 bases). The source material was PBMCs. The CDR3 protein is CASSLLVGSEGYEQYF. The CDR3, as DNA: TGCGCCAGCAGCTTGCTCGTTGGATCTGAGGGCTACGAGCAGTACTTC.